This T cell receptor beta chain derives from a study of regulatory T cells in long-lasting Graves disease. In the case of this clonotype: Germline is not matched at one junction end, which may reflect a read error.

Per germline, CDR1 MDHEN and CDR2 SYDVKM. The CDR3 contains 14 residues. CDR3-region Arm-PCR and iRepertoire HTBI primers produced the TCR beta libraries. TCRdb re-called the multiplex PCR reads through MiXCR, storing one row per CDR3 protein. The sample contains under 300,000 distinct CDR3 sequences, under 20% of which appear only once. This sample's time point: newly diagnosed GD, antithyroid drugs for less than 3 months. From PBMCs, RNA was extracted and then used to make the TCR library. These data are also associated with another study on T cells in Graves' hyperthyroidism and ophthalmopathy.

The specimen was peripheral blood mononuclear cells (PBMCs), collected at new diagnosis, from a patient treated with antithyroid drugs. The TCR comes from a woman in her twenties or thirties with Graves disease. V is TRBV28 and J is TRBJ1-4; D is possibly TRBD1 (5 bases). The CDR3 is CVSSSGTQGEKLFF. The CDR3 region has the DNA TGTGTCAGCAGTTCCGGGACCCAGGGTGAAAAACTGTTTTTT.